These 20 T cell receptor beta chains were all obtained from the same sample, sequenced in a study of CD8 T cells in ankylosing spondylitis. Study-wide findings and caveats: A motif of eight highly homologous TCR beta variants was seen as apparently characteristic of ankylosing spondylitis blood.

Using its own MiXCR run on the 5' RACE reads, TCRdb lists one record per CDR3 protein. The sample contains over 700,000 distinct CDR3 sequences, 15% to 20% of which appear only once. For these TCRs, the target antigens are not known. Sequenced input: blood, either unsorted or a sorted T cell fraction (not recorded which). All receptors come from a male donor with ankylosing spondylitis.

For the CDR3, the DNA is TGTGCCACCAGAGACCCAGTTTTGGAGACCCAGTACTTC. It encodes CATRDPVLETQYF. This chain links TRBV15 with TRBJ2-5; D is undetermined. This CDR3 spans 13 amino acids. Deletions cut 6 bases from V and 5 bases from J, with 13 bases between. In germline, CDR1 is LNHNV, CDR2 YYDKDF (reference sequence).

This clonotype was picked up a small number of times. J is TRBJ2-1 and V is TRBV4-3; D is uncertain. Trimming cost V 3 bases and J 5 bases, with 11 bases left between them. The germline V gene encodes CDR1 LGHNA and CDR2 YSLEER. There are 14 residues in the CDR3. CDR3 DNA sequence: TGCGCCAGCAGCCACGCCAGACCTAACAATGAGCAGTTCTTC. Translated, it gives CASSHARPNNEQFF.

The gene calls are TRBV5-1 and TRBJ2-5, with D uncertain. The CDR3 contains 16 residues. The V and J ends lost 0 bases and 5 bases respectively, with 17 bases between them. In germline, CDR1 is SGHRS, CDR2 YFSETQ. CDR3 sequence: CASSLDPGPPRETQYF. CDR3 sequence (DNA): TGCGCCAGCAGCTTGGATCCGGGTCCCCCTCGGGAGACCCAGTACTTC.

The chain joins TRBV11-2 to TRBJ1-1, with 7 bases matching TRBD1. Per germline, CDR1 SGHAT and CDR2 FQNNGV. This CDR3 is 15 amino acids long. Losses at the gene ends were 3 bases for V and 4 bases for J; bases not matched to a gene: 8. For the CDR3, the DNA is TGTGCCAGCAGCTTTACAGGGGAGAAGGTCACTGAAGCTTTCTTT. Amino acids: CASSFTGEKVTEAFF.

The chain has TRBV4-1 and TRBJ2-7; D remains unclear. CDR1 is MGHRA and CDR2 is YSYEKL in the germline V gene. Trimming shortened V by 3 bases and J by 4 bases, and 16 bases separated the two germline ends. CDR3 length equals 15 residues. The CDR3 region is CASSQVGDWLYEQYF. CDR3 nucleotide sequence: TGCGCCAGCAGCCAGGTAGGAGACTGGCTTTACGAGCAGTACTTC.

The rearrangement links TRBV4-1 to TRBJ2-3; 8 bases are a match to TRBD1. The J segment lost 5 bases and the V segment lost 1 base, leaving 5 bases of the junction unmatched. Germline V lookup: CDR1 MGHRA, CDR2 YSYEKL. The CDR3 sequence is 15 residues long. The CDR3 DNA reads TGCGCCAGCAGCCAAGTGACAGGGGTGGGAGATACGCAGTATTTT. Protein: CASSQVTGVGDTQYF.

This clonotype has a handful of counts. The CDR3 region is CASSEGAGSGNEQFF. DNA of the CDR3: TGTGCCAGCAGTGAGGGGGCGGGGTCGGGCAATGAGCAGTTCTTC. This sequence joins TRBV6-4 and TRBJ2-1; D tentatively fits TRBD1 or TRBD2 (6 bases each). The CDR3 is made up of 15 amino acids. The V end was cut by 3 bases, the J end by 6 bases, with 15 bases between. Germline V lookup: CDR1 MRHNA, CDR2 SNTAGT.

In its sample, this clonotype was seen a few times. V usage is TRBV6-1 and J usage is TRBJ2-5; 10 bases are shared with TRBD2. Trimming at V came to 6 bases and at J to 3 bases, leaving 4 bases not matched to a gene. Germline assignment: CDR1 MNHNS and CDR2 SASEGT. The CDR3 is 14 amino acids. This CDR3 is CASRLAGSKETQYF. The CDR3 bases are TGTGCCAGCAGACTAGCGGGGTCCAAAGAGACCCAGTACTTC.

This rearrangement joins TRBV7-2 to TRBJ2-7, with D maybe TRBD2 (6 bases). CDR1 and CDR2 from the germline V gene are SGHTA and FQGNSA. V lost 3 bases, J lost 3 bases, and 15 bases lay in between. The CDR3 sequence is 15 residues long. CDR3 nucleotides: TGTGCCAGCAGCTTTTTCGGGAGCGCAAACTACGAGCAGTACTTC. Translated: CASSFFGSANYEQYF.

V is TRBV7-3 and J is TRBJ2-1, with D possibly matching TRBD2 (7 bases). In germline, CDR1 is SGHTA, CDR2 FQGTGA. The CDR3 spans 16 residues. V was trimmed by 2 bases and J by 4 bases, leaving 15 bases between them. CDR3 nucleotides: TGTGCCAGCAGCTTAGGTTGGGGGGGCCTATACAATGAGCAGTTCTTC. Protein: CASSLGWGGLYNEQFF. The variable domain in full, completed from reference TRBV7-3 and TRBJ2-1, reads GAGVSQTPSNKVTEKGKYVELRCDPISGHTALYWYRQSLGQGPEFLIYFQGTGAADDSGLPNDRFFAVRPEGSVSTLKIQRTERGDSAVYLCASSLGWGGLYNEQFFGPGTRLTVL.

The J gene is TRBJ2-1, the V gene TRBV10-3; 9 bases map to TRBD2. There are 16 residues in the CDR3. The V gene end was trimmed by 3 bases and the J gene end by 0 bases; junction bases not matched to a gene: 3. Looked up from germline, CDR1 is ENHRY and CDR2 is SYGVKD. The CDR3 loop is CAISDLRGGSYNEQFF. CDR3 in DNA: TGTGCCATCAGTGACCTGCGGGGGGGCTCCTACAATGAGCAGTTCTTC.

This clonotype turned up a few times. The rearrangement joins TRBV28 to TRBJ1-1; D remains ambiguous. With 4 bases removed from V and 0 bases from J, the gap between germline ends came to 15 bases. Per germline, CDR1 MDHEN and CDR2 SYDVKM. This CDR3 has 16 amino acids. CDR3 in amino acids: CASSSSGPGLNTEAFF. CDR3 in DNA: TGTGCCAGCAGTTCGTCCGGACCGGGTTTGAACACTGAAGCTTTCTTT.

This clonotype showed up just once. This chain joins TRBV2 and TRBJ2-1, with D unclear. The CDR3 contains 12 residues. V shed 2 bases and J shed 8 bases, with 7 bases lying between them. Germline V lookup: CDR1 SNHLY, CDR2 FYNNEI. Here the CDR3 DNA reads TGTGCCAGCAGTGAATTGGGCCATGAGCAGTTCTTC. Protein sequence: CASSELGHEQFF.

V and J are TRBV3-1 and TRBJ2-3; TRBD2 matches at 8 bases. Germline-derived CDR1 and CDR2 are LGHDT and YNNKEL (reference sequence). V lost 7 bases and J lost 10; bases outside the gene matches: 13. The CDR3 spans 14 residues. The CDR3 nucleotides read TGTGCCAGCACCCGGGGGGGGGGCCAGCCCTCGCAGTATTTT. Translating gives CASTRGGGQPSQYF.

The rearrangement uses TRBV20-1 and TRBJ2-5, with 9 bases aligning to TRBD2. V was pared by 0 bases and J by 0 bases, with 5 bases of the junction left unmatched. The CDR3 has 16 residues. CDR1 DFQATT and CDR2 SNEGSKA come from the germline V gene (reference sequence). The CDR3 loop reads CSARDRRLADQETQYF. DNA for the CDR3: TGCAGTGCTAGAGATCGGAGACTAGCGGACCAAGAGACCCAGTACTTC.

This clonotype was picked up many times. This chain joins TRBV9 and TRBJ2-5; possibly TRBD1 or TRBD2 for D (5 bases each). Germline V CDR1 and CDR2: SGDLS, YYNGEE. V lost 4 bases, J lost 1 base, and 8 bases lay in between. This CDR3 has 13 residues. Here the CDR3 reads CASSPGAQETQYF. The CDR3 nucleotides read TGTGCCAGCAGCCCCGGGGCCCAAGAGACCCAGTACTTC.

V gene TRBV5-5 combines with J gene TRBJ2-7; 8 bases match TRBD1. Germline trimming cut 3 bases from V and 4 bases from J; bases unmatched to any gene: 9. The CDR3 extends over 15 amino acids. The V gene's germline CDR1 is SGHKS and CDR2 YYEKEE (reference sequence). The CDR3 loop is CASSSKSGQGYEQYF. Here the CDR3 DNA reads TGTGCCAGCAGCTCAAAATCCGGACAGGGTTACGAGCAGTACTTC. The whole variable domain, remainder taken from reference TRBV5-5 and TRBJ2-7, is DAGVTQSPTHLIKTRGQQVTLRCSPISGHKSVSWYQQVLGQGPQFIFQYYEKEERGRGNFPDRFSARQFPNYSSELNVNALLLGDSALYLCASSSKSGQGYEQYFGPGTRLTVT.

The chain carries TRBV23-1 and TRBJ1-2, with 7 nucleotides matching TRBD1. TRBV23-1 is an ORF, with its function uncertain. The CDR3 is 15 amino acids. V lost 2 bases to trimming and J lost 4 bases; unmatched junction nucleotides: 7. The CDR3 DNA sequence: TGCGCCAGCAGTCAAGACCACAGGGGAAGCTATGGCTACACCTTC. Translated, it gives CASSQDHRGSYGYTF.

J is TRBJ2-1 and V is TRBV20-1, with 12 bases matching TRBD2. V shed 1 base, J shed 4 bases, and the junction held 2 bases outside the gene matches. The CDR3 is made up of 15 amino acids. Germline CDR1 DFQATT, CDR2 SNEGSKA (reference sequence). CDR3 sequence (DNA): TGCAGTGCTAGAGCTAGCGGGAGGGGGTACAATGAGCAGTTCTTC. It translates to CSARASGRGYNEQFF.

The sample holds a few counts of this clonotype. The chain is built from TRBV5-1 and TRBJ1-5; maybe TRBD1 (6 bases). The CDR3 totals 16 residues. Per germline, CDR1 SGHRS and CDR2 YFSETQ. V was pared by 2 bases and J by 0 bases, with 12 bases between. This CDR3 reads CASSLQGGDSNQPQHF. The DNA of the CDR3 is TGCGCCAGCAGCTTACAGGGCGGGGATAGCAATCAGCCCCAGCATTTT.